This entry lists 22 T cell receptor beta chains sequenced from one sample in a study of cytomegalovirus exposure and HLA in healthy donors. Both 60 Vbeta primers and 13 Jbeta primers went into the PCR. TCRdb's copy holds only in-frame clones and misses some; the assay was immunoSEQ multiplex PCR. Among under 200,000 clones, around 80% were seen once, and the ten largest hold about 2%. The sequencing sample was made of PBMCs. These receptors all come from a woman in her 30s in good health and CMV-seropositive.

A single count supports this clone. The V call is TRBV7-2, the J call TRBJ2-7, with D possibly matching TRBD2 (6 bases). The CDR3 covers 16 residues. Germline assignment: CDR1 SGHTA and CDR2 FQGNSA. Trimming cost V 5 bases and J 3 bases, with 20 bases left between them. This CDR3 reads CASSPGRLGSGYEQYF. The CDR3 DNA is TGTGCCAGCAGCCCAGGGCGGCTCGGGAGCGGCTACGAGCAGTACTTC.

The CDR3 nucleotides read TGTGCCAGCAGTTTAAGGCCCGGGACAGTAAGATCACCCCTCCACTTT. This gives the protein CASSLRPGTVRSPLHF. The gene calls are TRBV28 and TRBJ1-6; 7 nucleotides match TRBD1. Trimming cost V 2 bases and J 10 bases; bases outside gene matches: 11. The germline CDR1 and CDR2 sequences are MDHEN and SYDVKM. This CDR3 is built from 16 residues.

This clone showed up just once. The rearrangement uses TRBV2 and TRBJ2-7; D unclear. The CDR3 runs to 11 residues. With 7 bases removed from V and 2 bases from J, the gap between germline ends came to 6 bases. Germline CDR1 and CDR2: SNHLY and FYNNEI. The CDR3 nucleotides read TGTGCCAGCACAAACACCTACGAGCAGTACTTC. Its protein product is CASTNTYEQYF.

Notes on this clone: Distinct nucleotide sequences in the sample also encode this CDR3. CDR3 loop: CASSVGLAGPYEQYF. Here the CDR3 DNA reads TGTGCCAGCAGCGTAGGCCTAGCGGGCCCCTACGAGCAGTACTTC. The chain has TRBV9 and TRBJ2-7; 8 positions agree with TRBD2. This CDR3 region has 15 residues. The V segment lost 0 bases and the J segment 2 bases; nucleotides outside the gene matches: 4. CDR1 is SGDLS and CDR2 is YYNGEE in the germline V gene.

The chain carries TRBV6-1 and TRBJ2-5, with 11 nucleotides matching TRBD2. Looked up from germline, CDR1 is MNHNS and CDR2 is SASEGT. The junction had 8 bases not matched to a gene; V was cut back by 10 bases and J by 4 bases. The CDR3 is 14 amino acids. The CDR3 bases are TGTGCCACCGGTGGACTAGCGGGTATAGAGACCCAGTACTTC. Protein product: CATGGLAGIETQYF.

The chain links TRBV9 to TRBJ2-1, with 7 bases matching TRBD1. Germline V lookup: CDR1 SGDLS, CDR2 YYNGEE. V shed 0 bases and J 6 bases; nucleotides not matched to a gene: 3. The CDR3 runs 14 residues. The CDR3 spells CASSVGQGLNEQFF. The DNA for the CDR3 is TGTGCCAGCAGCGTAGGACAGGGCCTCAATGAGCAGTTCTTC.

This clone was detected only once. The chain joins TRBV7-6 to TRBJ2-1, with D possibly being TRBD1 (7 bases). Germline lookup yields CDR1 SGHVS and CDR2 FNYEAQ. Trimming stripped 2 bases from V and 1 base from J, with 9 bases between. This CDR3 is 15 amino acids long. The CDR3 protein is CASSLQGGSYNEQFF. The CDR3, as DNA: TGTGCCAGCAGCTTACAGGGGGGATCCTACAATGAGCAGTTCTTC.

The chain joins TRBV6-6 to TRBJ2-4, with D perhaps matching TRBD1 (6 bases). V was pared by 6 bases and J by 0 bases, with 15 bases between. The germline gives CDR1 MNHNY, CDR2 SVGAGI (reference sequence). The CDR3 has 16 amino acids. The CDR3 region has the DNA TGTGCCAGCAGAGCGGACAGCTTCGTAGCCAAAAACATTCAGTACTTC. Translated: CASRADSFVAKNIQYF.

This clone was detected a few times. V and J are TRBV29-1 and TRBJ2-5; perhaps TRBD1 as D (6 bases). The V end was cut by 7 bases, the J end by 5 bases, with 14 bases between. Germline CDR1 reads SQVTM; CDR2 reads ANQGSEA. The CDR3 runs to 12 residues. CDR3 loop: CSAIEGDETQYF. In nucleotides, the CDR3 is TGCAGCGCTATAGAGGGGGACGAGACCCAGTACTTC.

This chain links TRBV9 with TRBJ2-5; 9 bases are shared with TRBD2. Looked up from germline, CDR1 is SGDLS and CDR2 is YYNGEE. CDR3 length equals 15 residues. V lost 0 bases and J lost 5; bases outside the gene matches: 5. Here the CDR3 DNA reads TGTGCCAGCAGCGTAGGCGGGGGGGCCTTGGAGACCCAGTACTTC. Encoded protein: CASSVGGGALETQYF.

The sample holds a few counts of this clone. The chain joins TRBV10-3 to TRBJ2-7; 7 nucleotides match TRBD2. Germline lookup yields CDR1 ENHRY and CDR2 SYGVKD. This CDR3 comprises 11 residues. V gave up 11 bases and J gave up 2 bases; unmatched junction bases: 3. CDR3 amino acids: CASSGTYEQYF. The CDR3 DNA is TGTGCCTCCAGCGGGACCTACGAGCAGTACTTC.

The CDR3 protein is CASSPRTGVGTEAFF. CDR3 bases: TGTGCCAGCTCACCACGGACAGGGGTAGGCACTGAAGCTTTCTTT. This rearrangement joins TRBV18 to TRBJ1-1; 9 nucleotides align to TRBD1. CDR1 and CDR2 (germline): KGHSH, LQKENI. The CDR3 has 15 amino acids. With 1 base clipped from V and 4 bases from J, the junction kept 4 bases outside the gene matches.

The chain combines TRBV5-6 with TRBJ1-1, with a weak D call TRBD1 (5 bases). V lost 1 base and J lost 5, with 12 bases in between. This CDR3 is built from 14 residues. Germline V CDR1 and CDR2: SGHDT, YYEEEE. CDR3 residues: CASSLSGHRTEAFF. The CDR3 nucleotides are TGTGCCAGCAGCTTGTCCGGACATCGGACTGAAGCTTTCTTT.

This clone was picked up a small number of times. The chain uses TRBV6-5 and TRBJ1-1; D not resolved. CDR3 size: 14 residues. The germline CDR1 and CDR2 sequences are MNHEY and SVGAGI. V lost 7 bases, J lost 5 bases, and 17 bases lay in between. CDR3 sequence: CASKEDGRLTEAFF. The CDR3 DNA reads as TGTGCCAGCAAGGAGGACGGCAGACTAACTGAAGCTTTCTTT.

The CDR3: CASSTGRLALILSEQFF. As DNA, the CDR3 is TGTGCCAGCAGCACTGGACGACTAGCGCTAATCTTGAGTGAGCAGTTCTTC. The chain uses TRBV7-8 and TRBJ2-1; 8 bases are a match to TRBD2. J gave up 9 bases and V 5 bases, and 18 bases lay outside the gene matches. Looked up from germline, CDR1 is SGHVS and CDR2 is FQNEAQ. This CDR3 contains 17 residues.

The V gene is TRBV5-1, the J gene TRBJ2-3; possible D gene TRBD2, 6 bases. The length of the CDR3 is 17 residues. Germline-derived CDR1 and CDR2 are SGHRS and YFSETQ. Trimming shortened V by 0 bases and J by 2 bases, and 16 bases separated the two germline ends. CDR3: CASSLGRRGTSTDTQYF. The DNA for the CDR3 is TGCGCCAGCAGCTTGGGCAGGCGCGGGACCTCCACAGATACGCAGTATTTT. Together with reference TRBV5-1 and TRBJ2-3, the CDR3 gives the full variable domain: KAGVTQTPRYLIKTRGQQVTLSCSPISGHRSVSWYQQTPGQGLQFLFEYFSETQRNKGNFPGRFSGRQFSNSRSEMNVSTLELGDSALYLCASSLGRRGTSTDTQYFGPGTRLTVL.

This clone was counted once. The chain recombines TRBV30 with TRBJ1-1; a weak D match, TRBD1 (5 bases). Germline values: CDR1 GTSNPN, CDR2 SVGIG (reference sequence). Trimming cost V 7 bases and J 0 bases, with 12 bases left between them. The CDR3 covers 13 residues. CDR3 sequence: CASTDMMNTEAFF. The CDR3 nucleotides are TGTGCCTCCACGGACATGATGAACACTGAAGCTTTCTTT. The whole variable domain, remainder taken from reference TRBV30 and TRBJ1-1, is SQTIHQWPATLVQPVGSPLSLECTVEGTSNPNLYWYRQAAGRGLQLLFYSVGIGQISSEVPQNLSASRPQDRQFILSSKKLLLSDSGFYLCASTDMMNTEAFFGQGTRLTVV.

The chain employs TRBV6-4 and TRBJ2-1; TRBD2 agrees at 12 bases. There are 15 residues in the CDR3. The junction had 2 bases not matched to a gene; V was cut back by 2 bases and J by 6 bases. Germline CDR1 reads MRHNA; CDR2 reads SNTAGT. The CDR3 sequence: CASSDGTSGPNEQFF. CDR3 coding DNA: TGTGCCAGCAGTGACGGGACTAGCGGGCCCAATGAGCAGTTCTTC.

The rearrangement joins TRBV10-1 to TRBJ2-7, with TRBD2 matching over 9 bases. J was trimmed by 2 bases and V by 0 bases; bases with no gene match: 8. The CDR3 covers 17 residues. The germline gives CDR1 WNHNN, CDR2 SYGVQD (reference sequence). CDR3 in amino acids: CASSESTSGRIAYEQYF. DNA for the CDR3: TGCGCCAGCAGTGAGTCGACTAGCGGCAGAATTGCCTACGAGCAGTACTTC.

The chain recombines TRBV5-1 with TRBJ2-1; weak D call: TRBD1 (5 bases). Germline V CDR1 and CDR2: SGHRS, YFSETQ. Trimming removed 4 bases at V and 9 bases at J, with 17 bases between. CDR3 length: 14 residues. The CDR3 is CASSHSLGDGEQFF. The CDR3 nucleotides read TGCGCCAGCAGCCACTCCCTAGGGGATGGTGAGCAGTTCTTC.

In its sample, this clone was seen once. V usage is TRBV25-1 and J usage is TRBJ1-1; no definite D call. Trimming pared 10 bases from V and 7 bases from J, leaving 13 bases between. Germline CDR1 MGHDK, CDR2 SYGVNS. The CDR3 is 11 residues long. The CDR3 coding sequence is TGTGCCACCTTGGTGGGCGATGAAGCTTTCTTT. It translates to CATLVGDEAFF. Drawing the rest from reference TRBV25-1 and TRBJ1-1, the complete variable domain is EADIYQTPRYLVIGTGKKITLECSQTMGHDKMYWYQQDPGMELHLIHYSYGVNSTEKGDLSSESTVSRIRTEHFPLTLESARPSHTSQYLCATLVGDEAFFGQGTRLTVV.

V is TRBV5-4 and J is TRBJ2-5; weak D call: TRBD1 (6 bases). The germline gives CDR1 SGHNT, CDR2 YYREEE (reference sequence). CDR3 size: 16 residues. The V end was cut by 3 bases, the J end by 3 bases, with 18 bases between. The CDR3 DNA reads as TGTGCCAGCAGCTCCCCCCCGGGACATCAAAAAGAGACCCAGTACTTC. It yields the protein CASSSPPGHQKETQYF.